This T cell receptor beta chain came from a study of regulatory T cells in long-lasting Graves disease. The authors built TCR beta libraries using iRepertoire HTBI primers and Arm-PCR of CDR3 regions. Each CDR3 protein is one row after TCRdb ran MiXCR on the multiplex PCR reads. The top ten clones hold roughly 18% of a sample with hundreds of thousands of distinct CDR3 sequences, 16% of them seen once. Time point in this sample: newly diagnosed GD, antithyroid drugs for less than 3 months. PBMCs were the source of the RNA used for TCR sequencing. V shed 5 bases and J shed 5 bases, with 15 bases lying between them. Per the germline V gene, CDR1 is SQVTM and CDR2 is ANQGSEA. The CDR3 is made up of 13 amino acids. This clonotype has ten or more counts. These data also formed part of another study, on T cells in Graves' hyperthyroidism and ophthalmopathy.

This chain joins TRBV29-1 and TRBJ2-5, with D maybe TRBD2 (7 bases). This TCR was recovered from a woman between 25 and 40 years old with Graves disease. Sequencing used peripheral blood mononuclear cells (PBMCs), obtained at new diagnosis, from a patient treated with antithyroid drugs. CDR3 coding DNA: TGCAGCGTTCAGGGGAGGGGCGTTGAGACCCAGTACTTC. As protein: CSVQGRGVETQYF.